The 8 T cell receptor beta chains below come from one sample, sequenced in a study of blood T cell repertoires in COVID-19. Here immunoSEQ multiplex PCR was the method, and the copy in TCRdb shows in-frame clones only, minus some. The sample has some 290,000 clones, roughly nine tenths seen once. The sequenced sample consisted of peripheral blood. The receptors stem from a woman aged 25 to 39 with COVID-19, enrolled during active disease.

The chain couples TRBV5-5 to TRBJ2-7; the D gene is possibly TRBD1 (5 bases). The V end was cut by 0 bases, the J end by 0 bases, with 7 bases between. CDR1 is SGHKS and CDR2 is YYEKEE in the germline V gene (reference sequence). This CDR3 is built from 14 residues. In DNA, the CDR3 is TGTGCCAGCAGCTTGGCCCAGGGCTCCTACGAGCAGTACTTC. It translates to CASSLAQGSYEQYF.

The J gene is TRBJ1-5, the V gene TRBV19; possible D gene TRBD1, 6 bases. Germline CDR1 LNHDA, CDR2 SQIVND (reference sequence). This CDR3 spans 15 amino acids. V dropped 8 bases and J dropped 2 bases, with 16 bases sitting between them. The CDR3 reads CASLGAGAGNQPQHF. DNA of the CDR3: TGTGCCAGTCTCGGGGCAGGGGCCGGCAATCAGCCCCAGCATTTT.

This clone was picked up a small number of times. The CDR3: CASSSTGEGTRPQHF. CDR3 sequence (DNA): TGTGCCAGCAGCTCCACAGGGGAGGGGACTAGGCCCCAGCATTTT. V usage is TRBV28 and J usage is TRBJ1-5, with 7 positions matching TRBD1. The junction had 14 bases not matched to a gene; V was cut back by 6 bases and J by 9 bases. CDR1 is MDHEN and CDR2 is SYDVKM in the germline V gene. The CDR3 length is 15 residues.

CDR3 loop: CASSQEGLAFSYEQYF. The CDR3 DNA is TGTGCCAGCAGCCAAGAAGGCCTAGCTTTCTCCTACGAGCAGTACTTC. This rearrangement joins TRBV3-1 (or the pseudogene TRBV3-2) to TRBJ2-7; maybe TRBD2 (5 bases). Trimming shortened V by 0 bases and J by 0 bases, and 12 bases separated the two germline ends. This CDR3 contains 16 residues. CDR1 is LGHDT, CDR2 YNNKEL, per germline (reference sequence).

The chain joins TRBV2 to TRBJ1-6, with unresolved D. Deletions cut 2 bases from V and 7 bases from J, with 12 bases between. Germline V lookup: CDR1 SNHLY, CDR2 FYNNEI. The CDR3 spans 15 residues. The CDR3 sequence: CASSEYGLQNSPLHF. The CDR3 coding sequence is TGTGCCAGCAGTGAATATGGGCTCCAGAATTCACCCCTCCACTTT.

This clone was found once. This sequence joins TRBV19 and TRBJ1-6; D may be TRBD1 (5 bases). The CDR3 covers 19 residues. Looked up from germline, CDR1 is LNHDA and CDR2 is SQIVND (reference sequence). V dropped 5 bases and J dropped 7 bases, with 27 bases sitting between them. The CDR3 loop is CASSAGVVVWGVGNSPLHF. The CDR3 DNA reads TGTGCCAGTAGTGCCGGAGTTGTGGTGTGGGGGGTAGGGAATTCACCCCTCCACTTT.

The chain has TRBV27 and TRBJ2-3; D is possibly TRBD2 (5 bases). This CDR3 comprises 15 residues. CDR1 is MNHEY and CDR2 is SMNVEV in the germline V gene (reference sequence). The V end lost 5 bases, the J end lost 0 bases, and 12 bases lay between the germline ends. CDR3 in amino acids: CASSALALSTDTQYF. CDR3 nucleotide sequence: TGTGCCAGCAGTGCCTTAGCGTTGAGCACAGATACGCAGTATTTT.

The rearrangement links TRBV11-2 to TRBJ2-7; D perhaps matches TRBD1 (6 bases). This CDR3 has 17 residues. Trimming removed 5 bases from V and 1 base from J, with 21 bases in between. Germline V gene lookup returns CDR1 SGHAT and CDR2 FQNNGV. In nucleotides, the CDR3 is TGTGCCAGCAGCCCCCTAAGAGCCAGCCAGGGGTCCTACGAGCAGTACTTC. This codes for CASSPLRASQGSYEQYF.